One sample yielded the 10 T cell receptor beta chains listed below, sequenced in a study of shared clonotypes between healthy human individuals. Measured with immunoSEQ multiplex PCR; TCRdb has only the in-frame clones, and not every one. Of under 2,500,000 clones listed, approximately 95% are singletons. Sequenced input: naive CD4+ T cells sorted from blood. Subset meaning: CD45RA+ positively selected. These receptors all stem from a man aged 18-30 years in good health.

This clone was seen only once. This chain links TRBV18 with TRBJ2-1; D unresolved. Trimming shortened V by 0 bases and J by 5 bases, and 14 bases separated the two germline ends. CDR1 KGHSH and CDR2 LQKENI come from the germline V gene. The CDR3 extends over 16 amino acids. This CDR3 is CASSPPSKPFDNEQFF. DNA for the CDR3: TGTGCCAGCTCACCACCGTCGAAACCCTTTGACAATGAGCAGTTCTTC.

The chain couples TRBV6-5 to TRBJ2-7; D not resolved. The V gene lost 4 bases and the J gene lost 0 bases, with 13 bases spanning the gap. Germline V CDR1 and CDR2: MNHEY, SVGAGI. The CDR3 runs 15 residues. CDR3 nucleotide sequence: TGTGCCAGCAGTTTGGCCCGATGGAGCTCCTACGAGCAGTACTTC. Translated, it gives CASSLARWSSYEQYF.

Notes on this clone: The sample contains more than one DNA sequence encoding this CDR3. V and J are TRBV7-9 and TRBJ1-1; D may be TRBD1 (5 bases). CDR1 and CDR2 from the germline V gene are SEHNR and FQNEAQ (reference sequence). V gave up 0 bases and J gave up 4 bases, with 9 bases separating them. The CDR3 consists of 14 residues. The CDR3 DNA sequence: TGTGCCAGCAGCTTAGCAGGGGCCGGCACTGAAGCTTTCTTT. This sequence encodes CASSLAGAGTEAFF.

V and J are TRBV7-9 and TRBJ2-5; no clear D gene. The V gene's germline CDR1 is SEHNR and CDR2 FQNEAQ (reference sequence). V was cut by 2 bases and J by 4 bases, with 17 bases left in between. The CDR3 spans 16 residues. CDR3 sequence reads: CASSLSSVRFSETQYF. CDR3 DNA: TGTGCCAGCAGCTTATCAAGTGTAAGGTTTTCAGAGACCCAGTACTTC.

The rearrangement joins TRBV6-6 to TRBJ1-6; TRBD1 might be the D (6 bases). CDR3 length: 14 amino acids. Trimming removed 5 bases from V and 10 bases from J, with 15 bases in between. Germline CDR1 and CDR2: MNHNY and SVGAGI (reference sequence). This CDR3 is CASSPQGGHSPLHF. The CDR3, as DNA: TGTGCCAGCAGTCCACAGGGAGGTCACTCACCCCTCCACTTT.

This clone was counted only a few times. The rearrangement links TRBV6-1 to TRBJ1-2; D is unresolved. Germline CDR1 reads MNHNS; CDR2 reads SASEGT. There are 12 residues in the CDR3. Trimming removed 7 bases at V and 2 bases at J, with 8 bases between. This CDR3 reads CASKDTNYGYTF. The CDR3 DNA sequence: TGTGCCAGCAAAGACACCAACTATGGCTACACCTTC.

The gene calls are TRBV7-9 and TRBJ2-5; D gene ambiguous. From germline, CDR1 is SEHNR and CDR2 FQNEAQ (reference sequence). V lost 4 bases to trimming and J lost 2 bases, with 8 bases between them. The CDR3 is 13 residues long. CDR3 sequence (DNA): TGTGCCAGCAGCTCCAGCCTGCAAGAGACCCAGTACTTC. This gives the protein CASSSSLQETQYF.

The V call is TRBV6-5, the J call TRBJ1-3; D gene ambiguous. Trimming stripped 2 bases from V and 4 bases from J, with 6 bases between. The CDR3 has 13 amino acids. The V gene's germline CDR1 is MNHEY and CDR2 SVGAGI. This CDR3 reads CASSYNEGNTIYF. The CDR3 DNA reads TGTGCCAGCAGTTACAATGAGGGAAACACCATATATTTT.

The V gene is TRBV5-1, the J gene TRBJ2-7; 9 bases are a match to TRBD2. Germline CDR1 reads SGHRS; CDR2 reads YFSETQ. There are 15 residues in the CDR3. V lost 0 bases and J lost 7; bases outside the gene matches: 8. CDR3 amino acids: CASSLAGQAGGEQYF. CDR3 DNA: TGCGCCAGCAGCTTGGCCGGTCAAGCGGGGGGTGAGCAGTACTTC.

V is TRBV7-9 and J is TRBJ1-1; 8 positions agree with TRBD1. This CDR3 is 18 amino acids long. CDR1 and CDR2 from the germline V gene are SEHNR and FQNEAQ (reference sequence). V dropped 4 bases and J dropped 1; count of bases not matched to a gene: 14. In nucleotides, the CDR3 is TGTGCCAGCAGCTCTCCTCCGAGACAGGGGCATCGGAACACTGAAGCTTTCTTT. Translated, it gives CASSSPPRQGHRNTEAFF.